One T cell receptor (beta chain) is described in this entry. Its target is unknown. This entry belongs to a study of cytomegalovirus exposure and HLA in healthy donors. Overall study results and limits: The classifier was said to identify cytomegalovirus status with high specificity and sensitivity. Cytomegalovirus-associated status was assigned to around 160 TCR beta chains. Sequencing likely generated an artifact that appeared as a cluster of highly shared sequence variants.

60 Vbeta and 13 Jbeta primers were used in PCR. The repertoire was sequenced with immunoSEQ multiplex PCR; TCRdb's copy has only in-frame clones and lacks some. Among nearly 200,000 clones listed, 70% to 85% were seen once. Deletions cut 4 bases from V and 0 bases from J, with 18 bases between. The CDR3 extends over 17 amino acids. CDR1 and CDR2 from the germline V gene are MGHRA and YSYEKL. This chain links TRBV4-1 with TRBJ1-1; a possible D gene is TRBD1 (5 bases). The source is a boy aged 2-9 years in good health and CMV-seronegative. Sample: PBMCs. In nucleotides, the CDR3 is TGCGCCAGCAGCCTTTCACCGGCAGGGCTTATGAACACTGAAGCTTTCTTT. This translates into CASSLSPAGLMNTEAFF.